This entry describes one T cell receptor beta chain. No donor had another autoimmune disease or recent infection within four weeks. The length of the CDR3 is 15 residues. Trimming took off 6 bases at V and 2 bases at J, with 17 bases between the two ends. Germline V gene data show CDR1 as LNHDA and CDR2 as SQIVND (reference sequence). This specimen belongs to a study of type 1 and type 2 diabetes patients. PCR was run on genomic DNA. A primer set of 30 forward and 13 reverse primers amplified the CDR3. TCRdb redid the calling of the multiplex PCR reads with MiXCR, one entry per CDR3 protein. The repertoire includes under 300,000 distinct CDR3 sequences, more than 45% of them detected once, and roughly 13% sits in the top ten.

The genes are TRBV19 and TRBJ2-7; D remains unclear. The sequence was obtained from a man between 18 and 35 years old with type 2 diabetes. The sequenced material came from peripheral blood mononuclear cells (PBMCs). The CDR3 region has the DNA TGTGCCAGTAGCCTACAGAGACTTAGTACCTACGAGCAGTACTTC. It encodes CASSLQRLSTYEQYF.